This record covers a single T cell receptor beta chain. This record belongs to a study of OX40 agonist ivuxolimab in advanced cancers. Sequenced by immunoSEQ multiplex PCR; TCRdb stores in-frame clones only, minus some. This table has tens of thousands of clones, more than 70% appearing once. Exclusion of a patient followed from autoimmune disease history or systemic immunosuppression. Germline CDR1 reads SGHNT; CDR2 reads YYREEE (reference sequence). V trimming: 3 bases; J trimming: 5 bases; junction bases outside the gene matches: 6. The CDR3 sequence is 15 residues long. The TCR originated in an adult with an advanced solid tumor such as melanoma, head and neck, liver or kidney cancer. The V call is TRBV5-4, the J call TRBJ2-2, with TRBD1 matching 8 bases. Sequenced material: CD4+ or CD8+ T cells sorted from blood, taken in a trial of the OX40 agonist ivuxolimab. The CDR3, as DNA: TGTGCCAGCAGCTACGGACAGGGATCGACCGGGGAGCTGTTTTTT. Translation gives CASSYGQGSTGELFF. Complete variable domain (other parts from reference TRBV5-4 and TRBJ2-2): ETGVTQSPTHLIKTRGQQVTLRCSSQSGHNTVSWYQQALGQGPQFIFQYYREEENGRGNFPPRFSGLQFPNYSSELNVNALELDDSALYLCASSYGQGSTGELFFGEGSRLTVL.